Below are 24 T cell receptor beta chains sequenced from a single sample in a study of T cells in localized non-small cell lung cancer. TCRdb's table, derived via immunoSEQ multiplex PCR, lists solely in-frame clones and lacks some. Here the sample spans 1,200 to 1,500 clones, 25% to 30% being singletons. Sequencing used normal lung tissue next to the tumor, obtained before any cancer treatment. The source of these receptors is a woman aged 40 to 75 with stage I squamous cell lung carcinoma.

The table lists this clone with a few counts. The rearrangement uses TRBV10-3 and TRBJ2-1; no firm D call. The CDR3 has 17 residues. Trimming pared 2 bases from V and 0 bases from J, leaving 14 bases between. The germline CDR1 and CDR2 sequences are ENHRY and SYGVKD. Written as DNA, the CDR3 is TGTGCCATCAGTGAGGGGGTGAGGACCTCCTCCTACAATGAGCAGTTCTTC. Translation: CAISEGVRTSSYNEQFF.

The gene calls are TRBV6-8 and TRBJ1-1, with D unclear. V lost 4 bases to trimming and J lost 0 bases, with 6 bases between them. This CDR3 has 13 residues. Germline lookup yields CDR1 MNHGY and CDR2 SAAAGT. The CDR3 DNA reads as TGTGCCAGCAGTTCTCGAGTGAACACTGAAGCTTTCTTT. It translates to CASSSRVNTEAFF.

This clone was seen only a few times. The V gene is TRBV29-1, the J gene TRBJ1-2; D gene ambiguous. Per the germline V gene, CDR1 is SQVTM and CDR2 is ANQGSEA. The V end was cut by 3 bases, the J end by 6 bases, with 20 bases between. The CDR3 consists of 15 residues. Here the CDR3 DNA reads TGCAGCGTTGAGGGTATAGAAGGGAAAGTTGATGGCTACACCTTC. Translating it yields CSVEGIEGKVDGYTF.

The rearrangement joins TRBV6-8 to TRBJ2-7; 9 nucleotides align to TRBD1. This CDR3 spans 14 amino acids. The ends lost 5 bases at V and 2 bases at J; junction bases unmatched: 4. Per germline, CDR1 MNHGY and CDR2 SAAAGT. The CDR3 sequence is CASSDWDRAYEQYF. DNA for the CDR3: TGTGCCAGCAGTGATTGGGACAGGGCCTACGAGCAGTACTTC.

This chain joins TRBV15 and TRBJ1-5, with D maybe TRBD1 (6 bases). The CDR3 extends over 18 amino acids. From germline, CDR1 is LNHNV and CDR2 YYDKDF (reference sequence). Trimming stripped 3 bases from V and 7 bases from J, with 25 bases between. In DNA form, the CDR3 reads TGTGCCACCAGCAGGGCCGGGACAAGAATAGGCGCAGAACAGCCCCAGCATTTT. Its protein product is CATSRAGTRIGAEQPQHF.

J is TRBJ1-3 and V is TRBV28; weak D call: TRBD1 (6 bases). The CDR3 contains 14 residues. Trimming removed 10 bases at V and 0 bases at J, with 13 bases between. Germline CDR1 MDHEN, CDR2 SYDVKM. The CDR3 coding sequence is TGTGCCACCCTGAGGGGGAGCTCTGGAAACACCATATATTTT. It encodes CATLRGSSGNTIYF.

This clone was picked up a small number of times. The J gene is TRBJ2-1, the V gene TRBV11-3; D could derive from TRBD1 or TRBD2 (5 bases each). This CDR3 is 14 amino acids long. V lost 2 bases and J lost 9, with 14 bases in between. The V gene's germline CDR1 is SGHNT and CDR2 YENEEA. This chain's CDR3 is CASSLIRDGGEQFF. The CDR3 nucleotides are TGTGCCAGCAGCTTAATTCGGGACGGAGGTGAGCAGTTCTTC.

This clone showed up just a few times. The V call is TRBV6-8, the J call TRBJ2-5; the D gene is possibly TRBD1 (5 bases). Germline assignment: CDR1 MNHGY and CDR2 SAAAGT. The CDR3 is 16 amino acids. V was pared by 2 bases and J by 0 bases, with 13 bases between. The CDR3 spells CASSYDPTGHQETQYF. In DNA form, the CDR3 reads TGTGCCAGCAGTTACGACCCAACAGGACACCAAGAGACCCAGTACTTC.

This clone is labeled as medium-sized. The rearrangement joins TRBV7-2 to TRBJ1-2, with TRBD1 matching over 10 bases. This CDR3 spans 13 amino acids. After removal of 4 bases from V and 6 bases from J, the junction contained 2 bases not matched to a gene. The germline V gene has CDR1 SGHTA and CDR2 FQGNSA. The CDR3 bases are TGTGCCAGCAGCTCCGACAGGGGGCATGGCTACACCTTC. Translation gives CASSSDRGHGYTF.

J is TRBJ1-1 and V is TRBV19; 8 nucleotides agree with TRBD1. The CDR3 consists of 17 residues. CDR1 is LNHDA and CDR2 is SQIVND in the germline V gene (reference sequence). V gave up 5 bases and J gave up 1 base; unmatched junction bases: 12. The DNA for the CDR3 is TGTGCCAGTAGTCCGTCCAGGGGGCGCGGGGGGAACACTGAAGCTTTCTTT. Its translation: CASSPSRGRGGNTEAFF.

CDR3 amino acids: CASSSTRAGAAYEQYF. Here the CDR3 DNA reads TGTGCCAGCAGCTCCACCAGGGCGGGAGCGGCCTACGAGCAGTACTTC. The chain joins TRBV11-3 to TRBJ2-7; 7 nucleotides align to TRBD2. The CDR3 has 16 amino acids. Germline CDR1 SGHNT, CDR2 YENEEA. The ends lost 4 bases at V and 2 bases at J; junction bases unmatched: 11. The whole variable domain, remainder taken from reference TRBV11-3 and TRBJ2-7, is EAGVVQSPRYKIIEKKQPVAFWCNPISGHNTLYWYLQNLGQGPELLIRYENEEAVDDSQLPKDRFSAERLKGVDSTLKIQPAELGDSAVYLCASSSTRAGAAYEQYFGPGTRLTVT.

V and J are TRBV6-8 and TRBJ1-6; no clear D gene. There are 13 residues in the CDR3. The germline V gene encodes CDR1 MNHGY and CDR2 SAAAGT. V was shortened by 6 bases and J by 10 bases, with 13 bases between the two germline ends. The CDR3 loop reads CASSAVLGSPLHF. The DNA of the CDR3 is TGTGCCAGCAGCGCTGTGTTAGGGTCACCCCTCCACTTT.

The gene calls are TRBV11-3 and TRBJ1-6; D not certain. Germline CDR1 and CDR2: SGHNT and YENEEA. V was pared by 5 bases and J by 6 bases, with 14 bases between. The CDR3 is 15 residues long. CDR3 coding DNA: TGTGCCAGCAGCCCCCCCTCCAGAAGTAATTCACCCCTCCACTTT. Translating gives CASSPPSRSNSPLHF.

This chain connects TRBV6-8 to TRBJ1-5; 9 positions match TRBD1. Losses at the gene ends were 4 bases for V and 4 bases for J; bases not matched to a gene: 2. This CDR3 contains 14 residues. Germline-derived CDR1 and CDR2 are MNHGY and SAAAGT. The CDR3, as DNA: TGTGCCAGCAGTTCTGGACAGGGGAATCAGCCCCAGCATTTT. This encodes CASSSGQGNQPQHF.

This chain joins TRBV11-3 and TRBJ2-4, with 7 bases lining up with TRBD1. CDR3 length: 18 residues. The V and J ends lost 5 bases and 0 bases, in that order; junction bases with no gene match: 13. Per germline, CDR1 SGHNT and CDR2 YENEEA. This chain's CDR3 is CASSQVPGQLLAKNIQYF. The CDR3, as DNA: TGTGCCAGCAGCCAAGTCCCGGGACAGCTCTTAGCCAAAAACATTCAGTACTTC.

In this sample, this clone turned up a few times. The CDR3 nucleotides are TGTGCCAGCAGTTTCCGGACTAGCGATTGGAGCTCCTACAATGAGCAGTTCTTC. Protein sequence: CASSFRTSDWSSYNEQFF. V usage is TRBV6-7 and J usage is TRBJ2-1; 9 bases fit TRBD2. TRBV6-7 is given ORF status, its function remaining uncertain. This CDR3 spans 18 amino acids. Unmatched junction bases numbered 10, after V lost 4 bases and J lost 0 bases.

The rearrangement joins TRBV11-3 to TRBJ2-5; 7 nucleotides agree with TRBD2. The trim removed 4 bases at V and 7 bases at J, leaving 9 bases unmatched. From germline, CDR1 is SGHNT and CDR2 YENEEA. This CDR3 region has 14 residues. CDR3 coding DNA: TGTGCCAGCAGCTCGTGGACTAGATCAGGGACCCAGTACTTC. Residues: CASSSWTRSGTQYF.

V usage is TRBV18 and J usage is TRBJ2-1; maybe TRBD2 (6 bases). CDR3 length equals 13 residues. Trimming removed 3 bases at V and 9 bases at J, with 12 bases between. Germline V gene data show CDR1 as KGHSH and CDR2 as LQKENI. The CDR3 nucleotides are TGTGCCAGCTCACCCTCGTCGGAGGGTGAGCAGTTCTTC. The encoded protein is CASSPSSEGEQFF.

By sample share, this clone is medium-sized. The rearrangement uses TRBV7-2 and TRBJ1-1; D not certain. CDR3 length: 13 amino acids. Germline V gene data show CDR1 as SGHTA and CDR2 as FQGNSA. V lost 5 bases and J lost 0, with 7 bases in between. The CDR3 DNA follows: TGTGCCAGCAGCCCACAGATGAACACTGAAGCTTTCTTT. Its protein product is CASSPQMNTEAFF.

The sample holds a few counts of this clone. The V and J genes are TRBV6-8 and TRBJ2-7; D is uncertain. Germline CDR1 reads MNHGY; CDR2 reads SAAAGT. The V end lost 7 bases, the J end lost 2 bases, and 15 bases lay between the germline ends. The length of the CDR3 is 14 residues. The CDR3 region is CASINSYPPYEQYF. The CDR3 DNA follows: TGTGCCAGCATTAATTCCTACCCACCCTACGAGCAGTACTTC.

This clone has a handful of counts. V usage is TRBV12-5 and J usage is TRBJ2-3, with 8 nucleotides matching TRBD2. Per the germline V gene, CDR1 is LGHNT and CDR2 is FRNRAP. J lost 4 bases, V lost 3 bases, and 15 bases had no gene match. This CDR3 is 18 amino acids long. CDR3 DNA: TGTGCTAGTGGTTTAAGCCCCTCAGCGGGAGTTTTGTCAGATACGCAGTATTTT. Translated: CASGLSPSAGVLSDTQYF.

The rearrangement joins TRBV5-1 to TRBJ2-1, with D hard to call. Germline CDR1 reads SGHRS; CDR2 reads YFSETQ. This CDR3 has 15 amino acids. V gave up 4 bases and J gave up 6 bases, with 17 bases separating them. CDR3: CASSRDIEDSNEQFF. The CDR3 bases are TGCGCCAGCAGCCGCGACATAGAGGATTCCAATGAGCAGTTCTTC.

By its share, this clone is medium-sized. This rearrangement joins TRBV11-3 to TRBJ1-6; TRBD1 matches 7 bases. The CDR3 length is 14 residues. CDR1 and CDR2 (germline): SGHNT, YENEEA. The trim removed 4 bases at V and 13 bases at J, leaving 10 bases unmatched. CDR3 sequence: CASSSDRAGLPLHF. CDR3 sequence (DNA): TGTGCCAGCAGCTCCGACAGGGCAGGTCTCCCCCTCCACTTT. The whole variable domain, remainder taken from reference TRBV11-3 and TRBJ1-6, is EAGVVQSPRYKIIEKKQPVAFWCNPISGHNTLYWYLQNLGQGPELLIRYENEEAVDDSQLPKDRFSAERLKGVDSTLKIQPAELGDSAVYLCASSSDRAGLPLHFGNGTRLTVT.

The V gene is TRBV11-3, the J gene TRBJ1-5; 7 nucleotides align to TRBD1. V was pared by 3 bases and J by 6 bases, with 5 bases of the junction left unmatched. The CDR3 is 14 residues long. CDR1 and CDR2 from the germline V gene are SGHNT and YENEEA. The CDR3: CASSFNRGGQPQHF. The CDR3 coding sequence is TGTGCCAGCAGCTTTAACAGGGGAGGTCAGCCCCAGCATTTT.